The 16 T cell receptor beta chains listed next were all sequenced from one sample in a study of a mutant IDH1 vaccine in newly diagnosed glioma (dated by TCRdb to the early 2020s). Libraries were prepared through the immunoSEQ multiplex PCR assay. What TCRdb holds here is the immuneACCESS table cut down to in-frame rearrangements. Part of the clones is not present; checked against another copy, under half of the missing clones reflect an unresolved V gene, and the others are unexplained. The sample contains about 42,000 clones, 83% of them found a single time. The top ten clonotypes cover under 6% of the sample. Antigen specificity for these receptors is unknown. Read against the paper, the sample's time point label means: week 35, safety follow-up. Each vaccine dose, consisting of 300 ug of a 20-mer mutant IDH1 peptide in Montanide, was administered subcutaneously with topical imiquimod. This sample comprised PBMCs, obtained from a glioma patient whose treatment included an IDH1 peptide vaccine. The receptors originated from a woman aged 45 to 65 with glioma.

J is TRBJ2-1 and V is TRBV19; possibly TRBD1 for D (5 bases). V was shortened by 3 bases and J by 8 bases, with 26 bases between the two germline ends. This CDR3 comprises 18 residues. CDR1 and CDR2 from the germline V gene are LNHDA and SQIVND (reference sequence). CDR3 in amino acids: CASSIYGKAGSAIDEQFF. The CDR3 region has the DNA TGTGCCAGTAGTATTTACGGCAAGGCAGGGTCTGCAATAGATGAGCAGTTCTTC.

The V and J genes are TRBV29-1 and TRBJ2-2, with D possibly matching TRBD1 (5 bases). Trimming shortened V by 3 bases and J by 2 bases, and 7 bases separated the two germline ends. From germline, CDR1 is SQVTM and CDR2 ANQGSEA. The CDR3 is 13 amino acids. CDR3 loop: CSVDRDNTGELFF. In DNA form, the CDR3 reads TGCAGCGTTGACAGGGATAACACCGGGGAGCTGTTTTTT.

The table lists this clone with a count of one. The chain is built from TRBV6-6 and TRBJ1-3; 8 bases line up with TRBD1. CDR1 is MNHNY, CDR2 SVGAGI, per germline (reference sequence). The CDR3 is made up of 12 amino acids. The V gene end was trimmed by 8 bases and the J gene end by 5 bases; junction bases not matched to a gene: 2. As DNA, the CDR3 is TGTGCCAGCGGACAGGGACGAAACACCATATATTTT. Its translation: CASGQGRNTIYF.

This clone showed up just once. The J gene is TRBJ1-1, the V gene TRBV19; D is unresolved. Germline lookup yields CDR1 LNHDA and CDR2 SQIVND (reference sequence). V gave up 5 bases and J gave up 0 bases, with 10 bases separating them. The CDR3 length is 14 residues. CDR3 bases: TGTGCCAGTAGTTCCAACAGACTGAACACTGAAGCTTTCTTT. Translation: CASSSNRLNTEAFF.

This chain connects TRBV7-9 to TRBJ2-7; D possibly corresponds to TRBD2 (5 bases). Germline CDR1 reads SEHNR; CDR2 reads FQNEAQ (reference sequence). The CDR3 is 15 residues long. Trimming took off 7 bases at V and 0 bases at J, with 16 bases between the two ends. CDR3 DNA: TGTGCCAGCACCGAAGGAGGCAGTAGCTCCTACGAGCAGTACTTC. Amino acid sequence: CASTEGGSSSYEQYF.

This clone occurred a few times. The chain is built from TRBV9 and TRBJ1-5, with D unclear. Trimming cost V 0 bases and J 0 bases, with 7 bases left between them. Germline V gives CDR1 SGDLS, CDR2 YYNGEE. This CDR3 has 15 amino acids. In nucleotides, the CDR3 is TGTGCCAGCAGCGTAGCTGGCCGTAGCAATCAGCCCCAGCATTTT. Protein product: CASSVAGRSNQPQHF. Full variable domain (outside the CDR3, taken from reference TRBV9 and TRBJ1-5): DSGVTQTPKHLITATGQRVTLRCSPRSGDLSVYWYQQSLDQGLQFLIQYYNGEERAKGNILERFSAQQFPDLHSELNLSSLELGDSALYFCASSVAGRSNQPQHFGDGTRLSIL.

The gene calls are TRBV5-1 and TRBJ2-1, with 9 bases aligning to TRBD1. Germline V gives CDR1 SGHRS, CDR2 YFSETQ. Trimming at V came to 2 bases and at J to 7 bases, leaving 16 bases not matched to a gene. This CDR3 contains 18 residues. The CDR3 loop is CASSLRPPGQGRQNEQFF. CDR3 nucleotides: TGCGCCAGCAGCTTAAGACCCCCGGGACAGGGACGCCAAAATGAGCAGTTCTTC.

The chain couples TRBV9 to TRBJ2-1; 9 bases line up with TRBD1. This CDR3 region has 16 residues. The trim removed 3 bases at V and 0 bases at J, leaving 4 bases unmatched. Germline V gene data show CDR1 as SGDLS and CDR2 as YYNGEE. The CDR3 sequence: CASSAGTGSSYNEQFF. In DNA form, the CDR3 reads TGTGCCAGCAGCGCCGGGACAGGGAGCTCCTACAATGAGCAGTTCTTC. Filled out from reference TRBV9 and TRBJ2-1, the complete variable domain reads DSGVTQTPKHLITATGQRVTLRCSPRSGDLSVYWYQQSLDQGLQFLIQYYNGEERAKGNILERFSAQQFPDLHSELNLSSLELGDSALYFCASSAGTGSSYNEQFFGPGTRLTVL.

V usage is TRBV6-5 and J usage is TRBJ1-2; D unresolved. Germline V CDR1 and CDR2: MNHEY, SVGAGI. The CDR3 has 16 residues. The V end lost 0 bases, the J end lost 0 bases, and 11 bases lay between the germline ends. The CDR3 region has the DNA TGTGCCAGCAGTTACTCGACTCTCATGGCTAACTATGGCTACACCTTC. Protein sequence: CASSYSTLMANYGYTF.

The CDR3 bases are TGTGCCAGCAGCTTGGACCACGGACGGAAGTACACTGAAGCTTTCTTT. Its translation: CASSLDHGRKYTEAFF. The genes are TRBV5-5 and TRBJ1-1; D is unclear. Germline V gives CDR1 SGHKS, CDR2 YYEKEE (reference sequence). Trimming cost V 0 bases and J 3 bases, with 15 bases left between them. This CDR3 comprises 16 residues.

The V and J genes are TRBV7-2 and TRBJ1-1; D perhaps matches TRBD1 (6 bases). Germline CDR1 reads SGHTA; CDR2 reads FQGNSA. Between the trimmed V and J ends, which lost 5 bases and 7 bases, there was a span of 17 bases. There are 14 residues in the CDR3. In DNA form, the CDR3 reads TGTGCCAGCAGCCAAGTCTCACAGGGCATTGAAGCTTTCTTT. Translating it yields CASSQVSQGIEAFF.

The CDR3 spells CASSESGGGGLYGYTF. CDR3 bases: TGTGCCAGCAGTGAATCGGGGGGAGGAGGGCTCTATGGCTACACCTTC. This chain uses TRBV25-1 with TRBJ1-2, with D possibly being TRBD1 (5 bases). Germline-derived CDR1 and CDR2 are MGHDK and SYGVNS. V lost 1 base and J 4 bases, leaving 16 bases between the germline ends. The CDR3 consists of 16 residues.

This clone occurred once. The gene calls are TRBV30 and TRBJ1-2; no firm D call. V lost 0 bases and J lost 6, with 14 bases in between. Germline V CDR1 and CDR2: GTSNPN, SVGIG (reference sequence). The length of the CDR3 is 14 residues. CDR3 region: CAWSVLATADGYTF. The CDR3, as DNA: TGTGCCTGGAGTGTACTGGCAACCGCAGATGGCTACACCTTC.

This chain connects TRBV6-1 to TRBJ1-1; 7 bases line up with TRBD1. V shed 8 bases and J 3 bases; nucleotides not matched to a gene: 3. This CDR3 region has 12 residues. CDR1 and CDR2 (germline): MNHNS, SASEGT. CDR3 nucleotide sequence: TGTGCCAGCCAGGGGGAATACACTGAAGCTTTCTTT. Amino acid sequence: CASQGEYTEAFF.

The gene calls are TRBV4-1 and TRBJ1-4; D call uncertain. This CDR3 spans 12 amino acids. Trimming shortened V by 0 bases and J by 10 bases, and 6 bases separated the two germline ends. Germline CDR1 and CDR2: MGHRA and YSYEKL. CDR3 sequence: CASSQDLGKLFF. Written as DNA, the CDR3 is TGCGCCAGCAGCCAAGATCTAGGAAAACTGTTTTTT.

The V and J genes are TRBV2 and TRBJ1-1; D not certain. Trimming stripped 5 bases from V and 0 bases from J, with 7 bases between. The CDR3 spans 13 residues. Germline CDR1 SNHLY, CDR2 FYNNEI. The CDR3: CASSQTLNTEAFF. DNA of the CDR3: TGTGCCAGCAGTCAAACACTGAACACTGAAGCTTTCTTT.